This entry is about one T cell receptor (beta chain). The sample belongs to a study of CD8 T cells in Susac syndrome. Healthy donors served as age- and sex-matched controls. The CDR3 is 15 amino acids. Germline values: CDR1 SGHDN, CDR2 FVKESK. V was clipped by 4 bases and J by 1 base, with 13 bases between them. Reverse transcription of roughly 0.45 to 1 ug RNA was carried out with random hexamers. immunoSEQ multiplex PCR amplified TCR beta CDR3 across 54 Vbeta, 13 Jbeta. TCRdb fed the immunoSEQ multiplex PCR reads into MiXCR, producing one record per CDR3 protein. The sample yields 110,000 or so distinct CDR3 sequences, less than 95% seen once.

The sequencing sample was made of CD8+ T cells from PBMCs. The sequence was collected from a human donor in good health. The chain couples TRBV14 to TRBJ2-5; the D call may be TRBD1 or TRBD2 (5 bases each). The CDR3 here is CASSRDAPPQETQYF. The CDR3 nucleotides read TGTGCCAGCAGCCGGGACGCACCTCCCCAAGAGACCCAGTACTTC.